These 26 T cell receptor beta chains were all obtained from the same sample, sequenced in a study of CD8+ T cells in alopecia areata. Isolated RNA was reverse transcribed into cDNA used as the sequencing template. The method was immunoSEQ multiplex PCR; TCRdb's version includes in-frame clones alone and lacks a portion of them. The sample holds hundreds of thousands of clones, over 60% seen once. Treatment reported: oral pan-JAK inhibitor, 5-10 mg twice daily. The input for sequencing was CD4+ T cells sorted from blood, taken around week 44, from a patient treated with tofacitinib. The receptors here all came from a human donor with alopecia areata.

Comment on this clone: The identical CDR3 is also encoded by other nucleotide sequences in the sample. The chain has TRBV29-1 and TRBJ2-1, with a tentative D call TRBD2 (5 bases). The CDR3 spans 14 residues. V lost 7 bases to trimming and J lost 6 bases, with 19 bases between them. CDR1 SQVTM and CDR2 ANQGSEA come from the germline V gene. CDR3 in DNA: TGCAGCGCCGGGGTGGGCGCCCGGGGCAATGAGCAGTTCTTC. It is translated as CSAGVGARGNEQFF.

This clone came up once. CDR3 sequence (DNA): TGTGCCTGGAAGGAGGGGGCTGGGTCACCCCTCCACTTT. Its protein product is CAWKEGAGSPLHF. The chain uses TRBV30 and TRBJ1-6, with TRBD1 matching 7 bases. V dropped 4 bases and J dropped 10; count of bases not matched to a gene: 7. Germline V gene lookup returns CDR1 GTSNPN and CDR2 SVGIG (reference sequence). The CDR3 extends over 13 amino acids.

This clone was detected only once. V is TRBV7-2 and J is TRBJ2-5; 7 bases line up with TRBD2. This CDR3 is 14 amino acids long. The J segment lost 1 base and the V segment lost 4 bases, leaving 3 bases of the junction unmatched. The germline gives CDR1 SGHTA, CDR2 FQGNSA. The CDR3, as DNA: TGTGCCAGCAGCTCCGGGGGGTTCCAAGAGACCCAGTACTTC. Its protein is CASSSGGFQETQYF.

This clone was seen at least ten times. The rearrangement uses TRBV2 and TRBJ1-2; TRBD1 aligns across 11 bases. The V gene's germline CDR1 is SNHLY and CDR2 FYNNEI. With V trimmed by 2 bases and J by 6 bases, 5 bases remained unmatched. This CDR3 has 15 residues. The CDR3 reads CASSERGQGADGYTF. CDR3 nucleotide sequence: TGTGCCAGCAGTGAACGCGGACAGGGGGCGGATGGCTACACCTTC.

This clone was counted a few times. The CDR3 spells CASSPGTLNEQFF. The CDR3 DNA is TGTGCCAGCAGCCCCGGGACTCTCAATGAGCAGTTCTTC. The chain is built from TRBV14 and TRBJ2-1, with D possibly matching TRBD2 (6 bases). V was trimmed by 4 bases and J by 6 bases, leaving 10 bases between them. The CDR3 runs 13 residues. Germline V gene lookup returns CDR1 SGHDN and CDR2 FVKESK.

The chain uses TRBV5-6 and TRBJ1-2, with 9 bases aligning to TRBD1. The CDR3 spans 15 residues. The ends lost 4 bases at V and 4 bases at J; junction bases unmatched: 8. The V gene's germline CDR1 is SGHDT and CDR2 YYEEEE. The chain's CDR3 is CASSQPTGGGYGYTF. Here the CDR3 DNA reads TGTGCCAGCAGCCAACCGACAGGGGGAGGCTATGGCTACACCTTC.

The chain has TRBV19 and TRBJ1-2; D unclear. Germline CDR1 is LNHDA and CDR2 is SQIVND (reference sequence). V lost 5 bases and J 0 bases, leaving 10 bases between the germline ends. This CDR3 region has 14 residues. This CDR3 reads CASSETGANYGYTF. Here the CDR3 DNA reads TGTGCCAGTAGTGAGACGGGAGCTAACTATGGCTACACCTTC.

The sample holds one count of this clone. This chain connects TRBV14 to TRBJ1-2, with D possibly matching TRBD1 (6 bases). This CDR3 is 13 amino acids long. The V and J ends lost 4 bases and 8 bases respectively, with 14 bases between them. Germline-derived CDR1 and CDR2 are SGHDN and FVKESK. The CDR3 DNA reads TGTGCCAGCAGCCTGATACAGGGAGGCGGCTACACCTTC. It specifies CASSLIQGGGYTF.

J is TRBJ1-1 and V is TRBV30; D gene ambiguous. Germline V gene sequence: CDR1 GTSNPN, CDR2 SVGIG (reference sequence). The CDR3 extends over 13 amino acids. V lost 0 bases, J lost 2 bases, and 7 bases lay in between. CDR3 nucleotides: TGTGCCTGGAGTGTAAACGATAACACTGAAGCTTTCTTT. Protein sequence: CAWSVNDNTEAFF.

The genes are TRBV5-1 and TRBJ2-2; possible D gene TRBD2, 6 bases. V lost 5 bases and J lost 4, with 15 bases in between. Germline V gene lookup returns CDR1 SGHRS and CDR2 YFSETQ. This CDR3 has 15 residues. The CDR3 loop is CASSYGGSGTGELFF. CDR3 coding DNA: TGCGCCAGCAGTTACGGGGGATCGGGCACCGGGGAGCTGTTTTTT.

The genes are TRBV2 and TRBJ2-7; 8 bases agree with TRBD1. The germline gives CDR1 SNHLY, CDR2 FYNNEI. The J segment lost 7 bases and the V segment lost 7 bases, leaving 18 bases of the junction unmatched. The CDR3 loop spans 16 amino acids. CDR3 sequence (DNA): TGTGCCAGCAAAATCGATCCGGGACAGGCGACGGGGGAGCAGTACTTC. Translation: CASKIDPGQATGEQYF.

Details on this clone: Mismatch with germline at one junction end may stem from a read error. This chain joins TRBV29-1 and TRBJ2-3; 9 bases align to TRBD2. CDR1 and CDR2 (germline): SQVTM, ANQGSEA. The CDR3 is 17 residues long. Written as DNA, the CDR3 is TGCAGCGTAGAAGATCCCACTAGGCGGGGGGGCCAGGATACGCAGTATTTT. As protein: CSVEDPTRRGGQDTQYF.

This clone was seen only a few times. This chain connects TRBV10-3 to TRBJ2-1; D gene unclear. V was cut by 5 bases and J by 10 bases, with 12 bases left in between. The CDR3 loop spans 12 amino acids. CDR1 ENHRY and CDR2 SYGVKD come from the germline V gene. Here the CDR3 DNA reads TGTGCCATCAGTCTGGAGAGGACCGAGCAGTTCTTC. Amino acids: CAISLERTEQFF.

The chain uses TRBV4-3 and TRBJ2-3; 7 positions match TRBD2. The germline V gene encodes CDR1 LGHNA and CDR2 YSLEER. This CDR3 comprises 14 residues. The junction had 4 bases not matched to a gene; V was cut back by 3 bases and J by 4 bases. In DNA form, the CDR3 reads TGCGCCAGCAGCCAGGGAGGGGCAGCAGATACGCAGTATTTT. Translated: CASSQGGAADTQYF.

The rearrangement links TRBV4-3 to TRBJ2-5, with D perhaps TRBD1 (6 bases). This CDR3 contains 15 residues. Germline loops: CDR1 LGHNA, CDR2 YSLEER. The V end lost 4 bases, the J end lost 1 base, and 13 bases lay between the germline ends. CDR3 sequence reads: CASSPRLTGQETQYF. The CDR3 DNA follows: TGCGCCAGCAGCCCCAGATTGACAGGCCAAGAGACCCAGTACTTC.

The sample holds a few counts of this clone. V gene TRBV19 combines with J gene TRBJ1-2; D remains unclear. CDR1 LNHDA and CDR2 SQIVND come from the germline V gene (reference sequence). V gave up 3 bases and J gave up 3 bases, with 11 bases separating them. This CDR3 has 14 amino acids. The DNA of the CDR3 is TGTGCCAGTAGTATGACGGCCCGAGACTATGGCTACACCTTC. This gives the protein CASSMTARDYGYTF.

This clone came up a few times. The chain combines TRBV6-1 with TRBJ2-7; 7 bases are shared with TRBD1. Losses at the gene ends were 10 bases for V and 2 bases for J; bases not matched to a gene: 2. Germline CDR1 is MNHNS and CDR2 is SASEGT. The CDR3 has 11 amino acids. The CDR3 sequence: CAIGQAYEQYF. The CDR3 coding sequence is TGTGCCATCGGACAGGCCTACGAGCAGTACTTC.

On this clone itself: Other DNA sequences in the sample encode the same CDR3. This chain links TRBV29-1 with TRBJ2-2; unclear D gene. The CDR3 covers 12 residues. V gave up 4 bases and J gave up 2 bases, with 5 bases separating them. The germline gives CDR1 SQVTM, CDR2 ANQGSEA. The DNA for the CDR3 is TGCAGCGTTGGCTCTAACACCGGGGAGCTGTTTTTT. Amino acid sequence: CSVGSNTGELFF.

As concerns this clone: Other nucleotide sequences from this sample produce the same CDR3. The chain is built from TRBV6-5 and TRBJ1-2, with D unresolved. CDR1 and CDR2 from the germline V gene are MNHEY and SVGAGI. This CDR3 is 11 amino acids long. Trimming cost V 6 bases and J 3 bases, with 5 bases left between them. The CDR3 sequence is CASRTDYGYTF. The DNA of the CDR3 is TGTGCCAGCAGGACGGACTATGGCTACACCTTC.

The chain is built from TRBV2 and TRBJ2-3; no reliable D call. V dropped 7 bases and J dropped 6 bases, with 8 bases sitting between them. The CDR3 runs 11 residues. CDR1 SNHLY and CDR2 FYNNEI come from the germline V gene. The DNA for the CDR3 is TGTGCCAGCAAACCGTCGGATACGCAGTATTTT. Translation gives CASKPSDTQYF.

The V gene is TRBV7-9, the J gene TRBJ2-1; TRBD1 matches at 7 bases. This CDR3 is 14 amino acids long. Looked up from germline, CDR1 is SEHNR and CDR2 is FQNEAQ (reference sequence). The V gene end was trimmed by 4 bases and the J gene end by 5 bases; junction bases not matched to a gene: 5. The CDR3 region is CASSSGTVNNEQFF. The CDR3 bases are TGTGCCAGCAGCTCCGGGACAGTAAACAATGAGCAGTTCTTC.

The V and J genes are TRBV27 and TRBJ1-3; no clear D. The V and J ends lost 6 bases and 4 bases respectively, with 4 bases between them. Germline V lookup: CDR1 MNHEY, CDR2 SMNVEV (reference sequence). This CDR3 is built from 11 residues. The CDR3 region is CASRLGNTIYF. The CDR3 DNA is TGTGCCAGCAGATTAGGAAACACCATATATTTT.

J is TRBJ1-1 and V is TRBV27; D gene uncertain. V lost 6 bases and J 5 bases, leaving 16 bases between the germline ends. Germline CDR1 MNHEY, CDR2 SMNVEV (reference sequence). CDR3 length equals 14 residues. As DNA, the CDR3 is TGTGCCAGCAGCCCGACGGGGAGAAGAACTGAAGCTTTCTTT. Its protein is CASSPTGRRTEAFF.

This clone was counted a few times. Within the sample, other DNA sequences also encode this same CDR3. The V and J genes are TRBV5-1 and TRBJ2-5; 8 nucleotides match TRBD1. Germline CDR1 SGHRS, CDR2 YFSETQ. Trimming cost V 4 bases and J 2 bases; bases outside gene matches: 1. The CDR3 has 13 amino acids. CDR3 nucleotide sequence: TGCGCCAGCAGCGGACAGGGACAAGAGACCCAGTACTTC. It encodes CASSGQGQETQYF.

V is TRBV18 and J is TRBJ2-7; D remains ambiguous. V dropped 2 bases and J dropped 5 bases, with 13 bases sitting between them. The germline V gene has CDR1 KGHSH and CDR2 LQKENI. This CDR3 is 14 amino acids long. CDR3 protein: CASSPGVPMNEQYF. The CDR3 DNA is TGTGCCAGCTCACCAGGGGTACCTATGAACGAGCAGTACTTC.

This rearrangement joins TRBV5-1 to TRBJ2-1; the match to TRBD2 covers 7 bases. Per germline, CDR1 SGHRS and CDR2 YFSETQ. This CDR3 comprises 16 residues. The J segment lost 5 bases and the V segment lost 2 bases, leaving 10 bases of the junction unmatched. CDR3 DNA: TGCGCCAGCAGCTTTATTAAAGCGGGATTCGACAATGAGCAGTTCTTC. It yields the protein CASSFIKAGFDNEQFF.